Listed below are T cell receptor beta chains from one sample, sequenced in a study of T-cell memory formation after mild COVID-19. One entry per CDR3 protein, called by TCRdb with MiXCR from the 5' RACE reads. The repertoire has 50,000 or so distinct CDR3 sequences, 9.3% of them found once; the top ten carry about 12%. Material for sequencing was PBMCs or a T cell subset sorted from them (not recorded which). These receptors came from an adult woman who had mild COVID-19 (a few samples of this study predate the infection). Cell type and time point are not known. The CDR3 runs from the conserved cysteine through the conserved F or W. D genes are given only for firm matches. A row's size may be missing; if present it is once, few, many or a size class.

abundance	d_gene	j_gene	v_gene	CDR3nt	CDR3aa
NA	NA	TRBJ1-4	TRBV7-2	TGTGCCAGCAGCCAAAACTTAGTACGAGGTGAAAAACTGTTTTTT	CASSQNLVRGEKLFF
many	NA	TRBJ1-4	TRBV7-9	TGTGCCAGCAGCTCCAAATACGTGACCACGGGGAATGAAAAACTGTTTTTT	CASSSKYVTTGNEKLFF
few	TRBD1	TRBJ2-1	TRBV12-3/TRBV12-4	TGTGCCAGCAGTTTCTGGTCAGGGGGCAATGAGCAGTTCTTC	CASSFWSGGNEQFF
many	NA	TRBJ1-4	TRBV20-1	TGCAGTGCAACGGACAGAGGAAAACTGTTTTTT	CSATDRGKLFF
few	TRBD2	TRBJ2-3	TRBV19	TGTGCCAGTAGTATCGCCGGGAGGCCCGCAGATACGCAGTATTTT	CASSIAGRPADTQYF
NA	TRBD2	TRBJ2-1	TRBV7-3	TGTGCCAGCAGCCCCCGGGGGGGCCCGGAGAATGAGCAGTTCTTC	CASSPRGGPENEQFF
NA	NA	TRBJ1-1	TRBV28	TGTGCCAGCAGTTTAGAGGCAGGGGATTGGAACACTGAAGCTTTCTTT	CASSLEAGDWNTEAFF
few	TRBD1	TRBJ1-1	TRBV20-1	TGCAGTGCTAGCAGTACAGGGGGCCTAGAAGCTTTCTTT	CSASSTGGLEAFF
NA	NA	TRBJ2-3	TRBV11-3	TGTGCCAGCAGCTTGGGCCAGAGAGATACGCAGTATTTT	CASSLGQRDTQYF
many	NA	TRBJ1-1	TRBV5-1	TGCGCCAGCAGCTTGGCGTCAACTACTGAAGCTTTCTTT	CASSLASTTEAFF
many	NA	TRBJ1-1	TRBV4-1	TGCGCCAGCAGCCAAGATTCGACAACTGAAGCTTTCTTT	CASSQDSTTEAFF
few	NA	TRBJ2-2	TRBV4-3	TGCGCCAGCAGCCAAGGTCTTGGCACCGGGGGACTCACCGGGGAGCTGTTTTTT	CASSQGLGTGGLTGELFF
few	NA	TRBJ1-1	TRBV13	TGTGCCAGCAGCCGAACCTCGGGGGGGATGAGAACTGAAGCTTTCTTT	CASSRTSGGMRTEAFF
many	TRBD2	TRBJ2-7	TRBV5-6	TGTGCCAGCAGCTGGATGACTAAGCGGAGGCGGGGGAACGAGCAGTACTTC	CASSWMTKRRRGNEQYF
NA	TRBD2	TRBJ2-7	TRBV29-1	TGCAGCGTTGGGTTAGCGGGAGGGCCTAGGGGCGAGCAGTACTTC	CSVGLAGGPRGEQYF
few	NA	TRBJ2-3	TRBV5-8	TGTGCCAGCAGCTGGGATCCCAGCACAGATACGCAGTATTTT	CASSWDPSTDTQYF
NA	NA	TRBJ2-5	TRBV14	TGTGCCAGCAGCCACCTGACAATTGAGACCCAGTACTTC	CASSHLTIETQYF
few	NA	TRBJ1-6	TRBV11-2	TGTGCCAGCAGCCCGGGAGCGGTTTCACCCCTCCACTTT	CASSPGAVSPLHF